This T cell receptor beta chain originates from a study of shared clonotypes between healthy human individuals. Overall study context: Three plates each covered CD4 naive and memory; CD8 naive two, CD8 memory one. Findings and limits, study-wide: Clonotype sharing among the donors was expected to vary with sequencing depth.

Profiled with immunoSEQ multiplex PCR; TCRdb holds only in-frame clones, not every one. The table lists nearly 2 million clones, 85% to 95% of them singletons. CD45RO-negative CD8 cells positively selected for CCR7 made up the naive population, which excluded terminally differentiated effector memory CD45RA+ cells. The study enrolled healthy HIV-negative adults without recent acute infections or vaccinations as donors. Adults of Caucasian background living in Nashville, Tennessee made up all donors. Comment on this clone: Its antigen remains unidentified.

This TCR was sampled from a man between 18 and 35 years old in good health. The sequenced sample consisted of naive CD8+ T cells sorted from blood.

The CDR3 protein is CATSRDRGTGYGQFF. CDR3 nucleotides: TGTGCCACCAGCAGAGATCGTGGGACAGGTTATGGGCAGTTCTTC. The rearrangement uses TRBV15 and TRBJ2-1; 8 bases are a match to TRBD1. Germline values: CDR1 LNHNV, CDR2 YYDKDF (reference sequence). The CDR3 runs 15 residues. With 0 bases clipped from V and 12 bases from J, the junction kept 10 bases outside the gene matches.